This T cell receptor beta chain was recovered during a study of post-analysis software for immune sequencing data. The germline gives CDR1 LNHNV, CDR2 YYDKDF (reference sequence). Deletions cut 5 bases from V and 6 bases from J, with 17 bases between. CDR3 length: 15 amino acids. This clonotype has only a few counts. Its specificity is unknown. Unique molecular identifiers had been added to the TCR beta cDNA libraries. A population of about 0.85 to 11 million T cells gave rise to about half a million cDNA molecules. One entry per CDR3 protein, called by TCRdb with MiXCR from the PCR reads. The sample lists more than 500,000 distinct CDR3 sequences, about a third occurring once. Overall study findings and caveats: By F measure, strong co-clustering occurred among samples prepared in the same batch. Relative to controls, patients had several TRBV segments at higher frequency, with TRBV5-6, TRBV5-1 and TRBV20-1 among these.

Sequencing used blood. V is TRBV15 and J is TRBJ2-1; D remains unclear. The origin of this receptor is a girl aged 2-17 years with multiple sclerosis. CDR3: CATSSHPTPGNEQFF. In DNA form, the CDR3 reads TGTGCCACCAGCTCCCATCCCACGCCAGGCAATGAGCAGTTCTTC.